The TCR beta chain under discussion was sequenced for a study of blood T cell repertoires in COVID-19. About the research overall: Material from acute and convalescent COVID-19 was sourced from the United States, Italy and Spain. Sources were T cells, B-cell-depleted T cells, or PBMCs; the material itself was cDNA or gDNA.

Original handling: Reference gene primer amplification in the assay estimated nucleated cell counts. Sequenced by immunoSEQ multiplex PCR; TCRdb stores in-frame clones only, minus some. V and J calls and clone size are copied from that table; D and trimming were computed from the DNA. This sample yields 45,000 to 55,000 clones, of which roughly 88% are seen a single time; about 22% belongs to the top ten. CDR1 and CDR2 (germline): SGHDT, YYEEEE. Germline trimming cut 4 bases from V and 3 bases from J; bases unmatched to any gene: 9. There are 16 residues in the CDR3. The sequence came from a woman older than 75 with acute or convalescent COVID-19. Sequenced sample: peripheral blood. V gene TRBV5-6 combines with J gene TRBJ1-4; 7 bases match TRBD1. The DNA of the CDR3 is TGTGCCAGCAGCACAGGGGCCAGCCTACCTAATGAAAAACTGTTTTTT. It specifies CASSTGASLPNEKLFF.